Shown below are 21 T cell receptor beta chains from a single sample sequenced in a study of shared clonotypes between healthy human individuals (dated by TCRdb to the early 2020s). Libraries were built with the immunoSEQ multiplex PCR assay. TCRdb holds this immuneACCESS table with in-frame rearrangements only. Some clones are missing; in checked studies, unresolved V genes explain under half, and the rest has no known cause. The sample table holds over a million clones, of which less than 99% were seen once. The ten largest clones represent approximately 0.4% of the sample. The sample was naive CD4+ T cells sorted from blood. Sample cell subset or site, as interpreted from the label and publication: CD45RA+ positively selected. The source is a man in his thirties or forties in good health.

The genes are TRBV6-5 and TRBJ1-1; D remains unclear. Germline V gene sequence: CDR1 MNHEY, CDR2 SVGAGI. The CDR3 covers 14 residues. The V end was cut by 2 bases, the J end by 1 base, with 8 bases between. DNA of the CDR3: TGTGCCAGCAGTTACACAACACGGAACACTGAAGCTTTCTTT. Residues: CASSYTTRNTEAFF.

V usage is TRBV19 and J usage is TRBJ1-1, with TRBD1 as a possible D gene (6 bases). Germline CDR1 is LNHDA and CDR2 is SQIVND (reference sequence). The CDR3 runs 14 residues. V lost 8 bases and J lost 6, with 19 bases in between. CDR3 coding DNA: TGTGCCAGTTACTCCCGCAGGGGTGATGCTGAAGCTTTCTTT. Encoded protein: CASYSRRGDAEAFF.

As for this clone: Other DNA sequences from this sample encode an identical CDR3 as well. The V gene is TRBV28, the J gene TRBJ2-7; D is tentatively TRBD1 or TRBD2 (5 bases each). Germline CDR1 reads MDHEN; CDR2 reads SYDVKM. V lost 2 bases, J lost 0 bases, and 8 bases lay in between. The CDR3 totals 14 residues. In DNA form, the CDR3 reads TGTGCCAGCAGTTTACCTGGGGGCTCCTACGAGCAGTACTTC. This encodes CASSLPGGSYEQYF.

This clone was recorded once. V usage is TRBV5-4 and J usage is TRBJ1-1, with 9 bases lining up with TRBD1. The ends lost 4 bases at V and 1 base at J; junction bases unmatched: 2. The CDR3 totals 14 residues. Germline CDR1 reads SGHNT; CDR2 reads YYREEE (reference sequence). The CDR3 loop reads CASSRGQGNTEAFF. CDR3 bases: TGTGCCAGCAGCAGGGGACAGGGGAACACTGAAGCTTTCTTT.

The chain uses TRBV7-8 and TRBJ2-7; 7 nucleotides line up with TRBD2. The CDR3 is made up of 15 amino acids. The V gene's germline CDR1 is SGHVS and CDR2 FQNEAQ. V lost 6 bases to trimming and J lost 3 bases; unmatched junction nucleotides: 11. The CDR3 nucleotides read TGTGCCAGCAGTCTTGCGGGAGCAGGGTACTACGAGCAGTACTTC. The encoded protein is CASSLAGAGYYEQYF.

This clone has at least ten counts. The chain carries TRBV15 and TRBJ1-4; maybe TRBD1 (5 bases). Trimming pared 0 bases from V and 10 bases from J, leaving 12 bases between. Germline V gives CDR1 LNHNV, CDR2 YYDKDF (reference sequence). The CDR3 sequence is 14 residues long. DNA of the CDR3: TGTGCCACCAGCAGAGATTCGGAGGGGTCAAAACTGTTTTTT. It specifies CATSRDSEGSKLFF.

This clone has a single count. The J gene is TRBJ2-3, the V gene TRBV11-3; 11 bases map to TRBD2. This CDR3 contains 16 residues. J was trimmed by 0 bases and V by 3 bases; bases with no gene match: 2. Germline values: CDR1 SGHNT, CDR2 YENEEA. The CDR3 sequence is CASSFGLAGSTDTQYF. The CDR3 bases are TGTGCCAGCAGCTTTGGACTAGCGGGCAGCACAGATACGCAGTATTTT.

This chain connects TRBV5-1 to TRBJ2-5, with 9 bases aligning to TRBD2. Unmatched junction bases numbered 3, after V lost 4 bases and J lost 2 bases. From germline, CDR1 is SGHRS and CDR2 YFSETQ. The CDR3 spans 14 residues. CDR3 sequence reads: CASSNLAGQETQYF. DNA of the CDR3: TGCGCCAGCAGCAACCTAGCGGGGCAAGAGACCCAGTACTTC.

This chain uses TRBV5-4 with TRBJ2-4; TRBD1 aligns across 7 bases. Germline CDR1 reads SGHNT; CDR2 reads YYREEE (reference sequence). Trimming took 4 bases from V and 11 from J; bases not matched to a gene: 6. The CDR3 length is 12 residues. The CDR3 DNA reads TGTGCCAGCAGCCGGGACAGTCCCGTTCAGTACTTC. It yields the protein CASSRDSPVQYF.

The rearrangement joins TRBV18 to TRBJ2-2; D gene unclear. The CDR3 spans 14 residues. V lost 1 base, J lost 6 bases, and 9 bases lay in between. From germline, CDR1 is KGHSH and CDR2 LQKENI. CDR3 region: CASSPLKGPGELFF. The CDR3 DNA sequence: TGTGCCAGCTCACCACTAAAAGGGCCCGGGGAGCTGTTTTTT.

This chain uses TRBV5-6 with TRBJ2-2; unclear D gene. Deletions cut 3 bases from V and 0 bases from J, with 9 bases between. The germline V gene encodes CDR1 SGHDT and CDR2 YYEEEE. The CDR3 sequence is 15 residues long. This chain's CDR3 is CASSSDIANTGELFF. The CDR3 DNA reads TGTGCCAGCAGCTCAGACATAGCGAACACCGGGGAGCTGTTTTTT.

CDR3 nucleotides: TGTGCCAGTAAGACGACAGGGTCTCGTGGCTACACCTTC. It yields the protein CASKTTGSRGYTF. The genes are TRBV19 and TRBJ1-2; 7 positions agree with TRBD1. The J segment lost 7 bases and the V segment lost 7 bases, leaving 9 bases of the junction unmatched. Germline V CDR1 and CDR2: LNHDA, SQIVND (reference sequence). There are 13 residues in the CDR3.

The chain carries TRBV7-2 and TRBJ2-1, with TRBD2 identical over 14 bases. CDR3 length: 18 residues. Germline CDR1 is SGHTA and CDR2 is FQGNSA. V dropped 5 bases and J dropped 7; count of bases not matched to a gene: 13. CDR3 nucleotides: TGTGCCAGCAGCCCATCCAGACTAGCGGGAGGGCCAGGGAATGAGCAGTTCTTC. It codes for CASSPSRLAGGPGNEQFF.

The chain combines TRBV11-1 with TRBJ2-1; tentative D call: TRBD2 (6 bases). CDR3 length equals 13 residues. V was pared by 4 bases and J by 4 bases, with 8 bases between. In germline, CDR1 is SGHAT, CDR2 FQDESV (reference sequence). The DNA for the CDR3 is TGTGCCAGCAGCTGGGACTTGTACAATGAGCAGTTCTTC. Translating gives CASSWDLYNEQFF.

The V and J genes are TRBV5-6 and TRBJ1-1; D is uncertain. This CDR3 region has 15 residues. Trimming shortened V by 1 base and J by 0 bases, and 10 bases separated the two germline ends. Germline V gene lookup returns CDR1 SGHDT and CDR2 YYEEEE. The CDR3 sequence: CASSLSRLMNTEAFF. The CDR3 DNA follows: TGTGCCAGCAGCTTGAGTCGGCTTATGAACACTGAAGCTTTCTTT.

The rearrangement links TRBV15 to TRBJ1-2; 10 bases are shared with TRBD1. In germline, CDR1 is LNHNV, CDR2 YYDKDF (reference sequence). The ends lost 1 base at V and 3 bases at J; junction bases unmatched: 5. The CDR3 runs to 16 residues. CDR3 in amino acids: CATSRVGDRGDYGYTF. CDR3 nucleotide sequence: TGTGCCACCAGCAGAGTAGGGGACAGGGGAGACTATGGCTACACCTTC.

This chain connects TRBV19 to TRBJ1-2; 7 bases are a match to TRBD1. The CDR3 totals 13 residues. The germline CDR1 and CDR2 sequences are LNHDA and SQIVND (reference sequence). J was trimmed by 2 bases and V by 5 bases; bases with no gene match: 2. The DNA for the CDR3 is TGTGCCAGTAGTGAGACAGGGAACTATGGCTACACCTTC. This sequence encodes CASSETGNYGYTF. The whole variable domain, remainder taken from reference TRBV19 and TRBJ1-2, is DGGITQSPKYLFRKEGQNVTLSCEQNLNHDAMYWYRQDPGQGLRLIYYSQIVNDFQKGDIAEGYSVSREKKESFPLTVTSAQKNPTAFYLCASSETGNYGYTFGSGTRLTVV.

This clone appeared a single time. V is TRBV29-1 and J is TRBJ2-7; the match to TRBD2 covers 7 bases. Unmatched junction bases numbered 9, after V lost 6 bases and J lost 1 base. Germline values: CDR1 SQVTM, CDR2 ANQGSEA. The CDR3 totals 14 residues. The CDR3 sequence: CSVVGGEGSYEQYF. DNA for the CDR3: TGCAGCGTGGTGGGGGGGGAAGGTTCCTACGAGCAGTACTTC.

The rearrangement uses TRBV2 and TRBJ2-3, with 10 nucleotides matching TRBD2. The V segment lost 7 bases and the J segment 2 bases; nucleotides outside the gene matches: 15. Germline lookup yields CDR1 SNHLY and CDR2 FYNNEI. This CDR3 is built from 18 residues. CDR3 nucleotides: TGTGCCAGCACTATATGGTCTAGCGGGAGAGGCGACACAGATACGCAGTATTTT. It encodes CASTIWSSGRGDTDTQYF.

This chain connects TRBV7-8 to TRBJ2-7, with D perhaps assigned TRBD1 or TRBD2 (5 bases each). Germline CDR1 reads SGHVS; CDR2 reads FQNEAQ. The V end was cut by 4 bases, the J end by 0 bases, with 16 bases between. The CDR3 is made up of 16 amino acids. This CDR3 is CASSSLGTADSYEQYF. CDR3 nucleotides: TGTGCCAGCAGCTCACTCGGGACGGCCGACTCCTACGAGCAGTACTTC.

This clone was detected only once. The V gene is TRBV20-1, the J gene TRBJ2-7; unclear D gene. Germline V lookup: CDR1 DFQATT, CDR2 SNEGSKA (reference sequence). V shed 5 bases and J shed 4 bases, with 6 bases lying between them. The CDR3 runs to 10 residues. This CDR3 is CSAVAYEQYF. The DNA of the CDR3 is TGCAGTGCTGTGGCGTACGAGCAGTACTTC.